The entry below describes one TCR beta chain. Isolation of CD8+ and CD4+ T cells was performed negatively, whereas enrichment of TEMRA cells was done by FACS. The authors reverse transcribed roughly 0.5 to 1 ug RNA with random hexamers. TCRdb independently ran MiXCR on the immunoSEQ multiplex PCR reads; one entry per CDR3 protein. The sample carries just over 150,000 distinct CDR3 sequences, roughly 95% recorded once. These data are taken from a study of CD8 T cells in Susac syndrome. On the study more broadly: Patients with Susac syndrome, at blood draw, were therapy-naive, on corticosteroids, or on intravenous immunoglobulin alone.

This CDR3 comprises 16 residues. V lost 7 bases, J lost 7 bases, and 11 bases stayed unmatched. Germline V gives CDR1 LNHDA, CDR2 SQIVND (reference sequence). This clonotype originated in a human donor with Susac syndrome. The sequenced sample consisted of CD4+ T cells from PBMCs. This chain links TRBV19 with TRBJ2-1, with 12 bases lining up with TRBD1. The CDR3 bases are TGTGCCAGTACGGACTCCGGGACAGGGGGCAGGAATGAGCAGTTCTTC. Amino acid sequence: CASTDSGTGGRNEQFF.